These 4 T cell receptor beta chains share one sample of origin, sequenced in a study of blood T cells in healthy people across ages. The use of a sample-barcoded 5' primer and a J-beta primer mix characterized a second PCR of about 7 to 12 cycles. MiXCR, applied by TCRdb to the 5' RACE reads, yields one record per CDR3 protein. The table shows about 1.6 million distinct CDR3 sequences, with roughly 30% occurring only once. Sequenced: blood. Receptors were obtained from a woman between 25 and 40 years old in good health.

The chain links TRBV10-3 to TRBJ2-1, with 7 bases lining up with TRBD2. The germline gives CDR1 ENHRY, CDR2 SYGVKD. The V segment lost 4 bases and the J segment 4 bases; nucleotides outside the gene matches: 4. CDR3 length equals 14 residues. The CDR3 here is CAISGGRVYNEQFF. CDR3 DNA sequence: TGTGCCATCAGTGGAGGGAGGGTTTACAATGAGCAGTTCTTC.

DNA of the CDR3: TGTGCCAGCAGTCCATTATCGGTTGGTGGGCAGTTCTTC. Residues: CASSPLSVGGQFF. The chain recombines TRBV6-1 with TRBJ2-1; D call uncertain. Germline V gene data show CDR1 as MNHNS and CDR2 as SASEGT. The CDR3 contains 13 residues. The ends were cut back, 5 bases at V and 12 bases at J, with 17 bases in the middle.

V gene TRBV7-9 combines with J gene TRBJ2-2; 7 positions agree with TRBD2. Germline V lookup: CDR1 SEHNR, CDR2 FQNEAQ (reference sequence). The trim removed 9 bases at V and 6 bases at J, leaving 16 bases unmatched. This CDR3 is 16 amino acids long. CDR3 coding DNA: TGTGCCAGTTATGAGGGGTCGCCGGGGGGTCCCGGGGAGCTGTTTTTT. This codes for CASYEGSPGGPGELFF.

This clonotype showed up just once. Since a much larger clone is just one base distant, this may be a read error. The chain couples TRBV27 to TRBJ2-1; D is uncertain. V shed 6 bases and J shed 6 bases, with 15 bases lying between them. The germline V gene has CDR1 MNHEY and CDR2 SMNVEV (reference sequence). This CDR3 is built from 14 residues. In nucleotides, the CDR3 is TGTGCCAGCAGCCCCTTGTTTGACGCCAATGAGCAGTTCTTC. Translating gives CASSPLFDANEQFF.